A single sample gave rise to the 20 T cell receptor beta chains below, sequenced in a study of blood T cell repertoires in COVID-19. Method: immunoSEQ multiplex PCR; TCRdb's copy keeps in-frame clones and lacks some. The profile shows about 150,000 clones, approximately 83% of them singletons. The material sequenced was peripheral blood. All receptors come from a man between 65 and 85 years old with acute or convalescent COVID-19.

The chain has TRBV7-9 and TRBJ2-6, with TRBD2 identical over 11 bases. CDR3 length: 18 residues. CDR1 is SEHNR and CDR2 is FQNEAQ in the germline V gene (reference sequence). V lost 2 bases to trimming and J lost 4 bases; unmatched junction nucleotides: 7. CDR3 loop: CASSLTSGRRYGANVLTF. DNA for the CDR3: TGTGCCAGCAGCTTAACTAGCGGGAGACGTTACGGGGCCAACGTCCTGACTTTC.

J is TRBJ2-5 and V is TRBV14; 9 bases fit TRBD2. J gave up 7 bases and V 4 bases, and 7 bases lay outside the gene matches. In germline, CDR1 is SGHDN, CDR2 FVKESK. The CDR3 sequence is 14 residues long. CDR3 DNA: TGTGCCAGCAGCCGGGAACTAGCGGGTGTGACCCAGTACTTC. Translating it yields CASSRELAGVTQYF.

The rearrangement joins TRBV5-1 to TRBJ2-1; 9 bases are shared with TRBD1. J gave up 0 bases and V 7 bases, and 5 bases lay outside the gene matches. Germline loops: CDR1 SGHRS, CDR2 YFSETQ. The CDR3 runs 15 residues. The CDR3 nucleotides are TGCGCCAGCGCCGGGACAGGGATCTCCTACAATGAGCAGTTCTTC. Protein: CASAGTGISYNEQFF.

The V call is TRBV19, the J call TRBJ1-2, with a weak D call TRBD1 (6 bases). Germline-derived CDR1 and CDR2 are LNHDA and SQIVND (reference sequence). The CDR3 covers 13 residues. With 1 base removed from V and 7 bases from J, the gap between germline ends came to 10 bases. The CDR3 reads CASSIAGVGGYTF. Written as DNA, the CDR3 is TGTGCCAGTAGTATAGCAGGGGTCGGTGGCTACACCTTC.

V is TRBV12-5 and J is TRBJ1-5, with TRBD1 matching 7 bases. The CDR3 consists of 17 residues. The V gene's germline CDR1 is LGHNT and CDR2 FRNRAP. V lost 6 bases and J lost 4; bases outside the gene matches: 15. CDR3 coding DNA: TGTGCTAGTGGGGGATCAGGGACAGTTGGTAGAAATCAGCCCCAGCATTTT. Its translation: CASGGSGTVGRNQPQHF. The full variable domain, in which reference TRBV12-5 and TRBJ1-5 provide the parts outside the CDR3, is DARVTQTPRHKVTEMGQEVTMRCQPILGHNTVFWYRQTMMQGLELLAYFRNRAPLDDSGMPKDRFSAEMPDATLATLKIQPSEPRDSAVYFCASGGSGTVGRNQPQHFGDGTRLSIL.

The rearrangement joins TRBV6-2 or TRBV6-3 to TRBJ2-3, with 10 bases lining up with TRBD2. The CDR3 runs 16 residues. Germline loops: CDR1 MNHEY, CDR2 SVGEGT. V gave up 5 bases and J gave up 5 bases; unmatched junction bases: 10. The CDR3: CASSHPLAGVGDTQYF. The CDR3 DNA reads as TGTGCCAGCAGTCACCCCCTAGCGGGAGTGGGAGATACGCAGTATTTT.

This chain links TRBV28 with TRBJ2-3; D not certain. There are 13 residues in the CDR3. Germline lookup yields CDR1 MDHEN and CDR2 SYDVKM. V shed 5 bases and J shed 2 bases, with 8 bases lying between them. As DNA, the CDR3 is TGTGCCAGCAGTAGCCGAAACACAGATACGCAGTATTTT. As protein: CASSSRNTDTQYF.

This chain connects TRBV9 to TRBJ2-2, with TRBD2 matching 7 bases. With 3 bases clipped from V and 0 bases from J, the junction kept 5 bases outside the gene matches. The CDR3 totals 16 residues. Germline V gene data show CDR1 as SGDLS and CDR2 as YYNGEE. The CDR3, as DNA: TGTGCCAGCAGCGGTAAGGCGGGAGCGAACACCGGGGAGCTGTTTTTT. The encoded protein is CASSGKAGANTGELFF.

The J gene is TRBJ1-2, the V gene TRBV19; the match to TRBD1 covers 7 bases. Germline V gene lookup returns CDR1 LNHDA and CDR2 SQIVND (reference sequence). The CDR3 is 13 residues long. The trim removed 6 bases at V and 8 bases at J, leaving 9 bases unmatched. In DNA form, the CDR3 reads TGTGCCAGTAGCTCTGCAGGGGGTGGAGGCTACACCTTC. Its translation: CASSSAGGGGYTF.

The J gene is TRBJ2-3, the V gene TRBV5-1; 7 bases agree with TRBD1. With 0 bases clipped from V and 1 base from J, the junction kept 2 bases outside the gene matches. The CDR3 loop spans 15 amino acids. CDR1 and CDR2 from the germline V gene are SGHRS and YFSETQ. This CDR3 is CASSLGGTGTDTQYF. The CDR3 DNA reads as TGCGCCAGCAGCTTGGGGGGGACAGGCACAGATACGCAGTATTTT. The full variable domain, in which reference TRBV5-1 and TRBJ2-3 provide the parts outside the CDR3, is KAGVTQTPRYLIKTRGQQVTLSCSPISGHRSVSWYQQTPGQGLQFLFEYFSETQRNKGNFPGRFSGRQFSNSRSEMNVSTLELGDSALYLCASSLGGTGTDTQYFGPGTRLTVL.

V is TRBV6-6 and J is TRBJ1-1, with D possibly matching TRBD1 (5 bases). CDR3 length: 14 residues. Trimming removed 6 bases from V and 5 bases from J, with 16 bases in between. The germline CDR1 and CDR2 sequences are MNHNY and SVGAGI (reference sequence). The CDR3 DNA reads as TGTGCCAGCAGGCGCGGTACAGGCTGGACTGAAGCTTTCTTT. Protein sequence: CASRRGTGWTEAFF.

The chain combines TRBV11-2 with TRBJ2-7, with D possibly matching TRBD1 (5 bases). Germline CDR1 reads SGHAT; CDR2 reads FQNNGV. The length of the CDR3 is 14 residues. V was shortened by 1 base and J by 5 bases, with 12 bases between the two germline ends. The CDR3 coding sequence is TGTGCCAGCAGCTTAGCGGCAGGGTTCCACGAGCAGTACTTC. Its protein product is CASSLAAGFHEQYF.

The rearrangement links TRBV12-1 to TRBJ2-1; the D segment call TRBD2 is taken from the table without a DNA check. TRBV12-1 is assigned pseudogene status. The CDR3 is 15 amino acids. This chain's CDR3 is CASSSASGVYNEQFF. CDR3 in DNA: TGTGCCAGCAGCTCAGCTAGCGGGGTCTACAATGAGCAGTTCTTC.

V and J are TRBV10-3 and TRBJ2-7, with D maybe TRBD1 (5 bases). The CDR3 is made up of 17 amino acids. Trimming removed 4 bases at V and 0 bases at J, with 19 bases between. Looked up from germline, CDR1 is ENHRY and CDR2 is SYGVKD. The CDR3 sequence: CAISAPDAQAHSYEQYF. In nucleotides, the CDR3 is TGTGCCATCAGTGCTCCTGACGCACAGGCCCACTCCTACGAGCAGTACTTC.

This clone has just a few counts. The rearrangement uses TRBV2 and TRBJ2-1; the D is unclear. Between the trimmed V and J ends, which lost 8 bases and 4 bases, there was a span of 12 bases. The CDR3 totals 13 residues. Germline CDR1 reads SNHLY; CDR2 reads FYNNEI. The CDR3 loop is CASSLGRYNEQFF. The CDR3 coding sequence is TGTGCCAGCTCCCTAGGTAGATACAATGAGCAGTTCTTC.

As DNA, the CDR3 is TGTGCCAGCACCTATCTGGGACTAGCGGGAGGGCCCACAGATACGCAGTATTTT. Encoded protein: CASTYLGLAGGPTDTQYF. The V gene is TRBV27, the J gene TRBJ2-3, with 16 bases lining up with TRBD2. The CDR3 extends over 18 amino acids. Germline trimming cut 7 bases from V and 2 bases from J; bases unmatched to any gene: 9. Germline V gene sequence: CDR1 MNHEY, CDR2 SMNVEV (reference sequence).

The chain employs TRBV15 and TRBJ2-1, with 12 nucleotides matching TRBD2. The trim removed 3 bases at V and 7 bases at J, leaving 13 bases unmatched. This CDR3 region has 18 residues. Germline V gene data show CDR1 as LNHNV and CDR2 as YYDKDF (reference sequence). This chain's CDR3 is CATSRVLEASGRGNEQFF. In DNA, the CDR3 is TGTGCCACCAGCAGGGTACTGGAGGCTAGCGGGAGGGGGAATGAGCAGTTCTTC.

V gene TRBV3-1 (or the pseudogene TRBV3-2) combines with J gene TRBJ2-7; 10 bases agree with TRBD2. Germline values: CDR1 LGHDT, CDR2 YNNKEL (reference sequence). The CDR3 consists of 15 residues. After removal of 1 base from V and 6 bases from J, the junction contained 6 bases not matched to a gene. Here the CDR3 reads CASSQAGTSASEQYF. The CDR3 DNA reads TGTGCCAGCAGCCAAGCCGGGACTAGCGCATCCGAGCAGTACTTC.

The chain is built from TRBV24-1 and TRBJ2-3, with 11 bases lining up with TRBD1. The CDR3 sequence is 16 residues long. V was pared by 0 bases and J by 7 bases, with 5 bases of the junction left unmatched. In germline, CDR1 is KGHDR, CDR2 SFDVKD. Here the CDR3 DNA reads TGTGCCACCAGTGATTTGGGACAGGGGGCCTACTATACGCAGTATTTT. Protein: CATSDLGQGAYYTQYF.

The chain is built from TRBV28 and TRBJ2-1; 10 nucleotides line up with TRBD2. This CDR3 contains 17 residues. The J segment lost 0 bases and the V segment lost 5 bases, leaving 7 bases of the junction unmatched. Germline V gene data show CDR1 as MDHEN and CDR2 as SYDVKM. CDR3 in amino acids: CASSATVAGGSYNEQFF. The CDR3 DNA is TGTGCCAGCAGTGCGACGGTAGCGGGAGGCTCCTACAATGAGCAGTTCTTC.